This T cell receptor beta chain was retrieved from a study of cytomegalovirus exposure and HLA in healthy donors. Study observations and caveats: As a later analysis revealed, most CMV-associated TCR beta chains appeared HLA-restricted. The study had only CMV serostatus as immune exposure information. V- and J-gene trimming of TCR beta was linked (in a later analysis) to a missense DCLRE1C variant.

Primers included in the PCR were 60 Vbeta and 13 Jbeta primers. The protocol was immunoSEQ multiplex PCR, while the TCRdb copy is restricted to in-frame clones and leaves out a portion. This table holds 90,000 to 120,000 clones, 76% found once. The CDR3 runs 13 residues. Per the germline V gene, CDR1 is MDHEN and CDR2 is SYDVKM. With V trimmed by 6 bases and J by 3 bases, 3 bases remained unmatched. This clone was found a few times. No antigen is known for it. Input material: PBMCs. The receptor was derived from a woman under 30 in good health and CMV-seropositive. V usage is TRBV28 and J usage is TRBJ1-2, with 8 positions matching TRBD1. The chain's CDR3 is CASRQGVYYGYTF. CDR3 DNA sequence: TGTGCCAGCAGACAGGGGGTCTACTATGGCTACACCTTC.